This TCR beta chain was captured by sequencing in a study of control samples from healthy donors and cancer patients. The repertoire was sequenced with immunoSEQ multiplex PCR; TCRdb's copy has only in-frame clones and lacks some. Counted here are 100,000 to 150,000 clones, 89% occurring once; the ten biggest clones make up roughly 8%. CDR1 and CDR2 (germline): SEHNR, FQNEAQ (reference sequence). Unmatched junction bases numbered 13, after V lost 2 bases and J lost 0 bases. The CDR3 loop spans 18 amino acids. Sequenced: PBMCs. The source is a man aged 50-60 years with head and neck cancer. This chain uses TRBV7-9 with TRBJ2-7, with TRBD2 matching 7 bases. The CDR3 region has the DNA TGTGCCAGCAGCTTATTACACGTGGGGGGGTTGCTCTCCTACGAGCAGTACTTC. This translates into CASSLLHVGGLLSYEQYF.